This entry lists 10 T cell receptor beta chains sequenced from one sample in a study of Ad26.COV2.S vaccination and SARS-CoV-2 variants. The data were produced by immunoSEQ multiplex PCR, yet TCRdb's version contains in-frame clones alone and is incomplete. The sample lists some 480,000 clones, approximately 90% occurring once. Treatment in this sample: around 19 received Ad26.COV2.S at low or high dose, single or two shots; about 5 received placebo; per-sample allocation not given. Specimen acquisition occurred on day 63 following the initial vaccine or placebo injection. This specimen consisted of peripheral blood, obtained in a trial of Ad26.COV2.S vaccine versus placebo. These receptors came from a person aged 18-60 years who received the Ad26.COV2.S COVID-19 vaccine or a placebo.

This rearrangement joins TRBV2 to TRBJ2-1; D call uncertain. Trimming stripped 7 bases from V and 6 bases from J, with 10 bases between. Germline V lookup: CDR1 SNHLY, CDR2 FYNNEI. This CDR3 spans 12 amino acids. CDR3 protein: CASTRQPNEQFF. As DNA, the CDR3 is TGTGCCAGCACTCGGCAGCCCAATGAGCAGTTCTTC.

This clone turned up a few times. This chain links TRBV11-2 with TRBJ2-3, with 9 bases aligning to TRBD1. CDR1 and CDR2 from the germline V gene are SGHAT and FQNNGV. This CDR3 spans 15 amino acids. V shed 5 bases, J shed 6 bases, and the junction held 9 bases outside the gene matches. CDR3 protein: CASSRTGGLTDTQYF. The CDR3 coding sequence is TGTGCCAGCAGCCGCACAGGGGGCTTAACGGATACGCAGTATTTT.

The chain couples TRBV14 to TRBJ2-3, with D uncertain. The CDR3 is 13 residues long. Germline V gene sequence: CDR1 SGHDN, CDR2 FVKESK. Trimming took 1 base from V and 6 from J, leaving 8 bases between them. The CDR3 here is CASSQATFDTQYF. In nucleotides, the CDR3 is TGTGCCAGCAGCCAAGCCACCTTTGATACGCAGTATTTT.

The V and J genes are TRBV13 and TRBJ2-7; 10 bases are a match to TRBD1. Germline lookup yields CDR1 PRHDT and CDR2 FYEKMQ (reference sequence). The CDR3 is 14 residues long. With V trimmed by 5 bases and J by 4 bases, 5 bases remained unmatched. The CDR3 is CASSDRDRGYEQYF. The CDR3 nucleotides read TGTGCCAGCAGCGACCGGGACAGGGGATACGAGCAGTACTTC. Using reference TRBV13 and TRBJ2-7 for the parts outside the CDR3, the full variable domain is AAGVIQSPRHLIKEKRETATLKCYPIPRHDTVYWYQQGPGQDPQFLISFYEKMQSDKGSIPDRFSAQQFSDYHSELNMSSLELGDSALYFCASSDRDRGYEQYFGPGTRLTVT.

The table lists this clone with a count of one. V and J are TRBV29-1 and TRBJ2-2; D perhaps matches TRBD1 (6 bases). Trimming shortened V by 5 bases and J by 4 bases, and 17 bases separated the two germline ends. Per germline, CDR1 SQVTM and CDR2 ANQGSEA. The CDR3 runs to 15 residues. The CDR3 DNA is TGCAGCGTTTCCCGCGTGGGGGCCGGCACCGGGGAGCTGTTTTTT. Protein product: CSVSRVGAGTGELFF.

This chain uses TRBV5-4 with TRBJ2-7, with 14 positions matching TRBD2. With V trimmed by 1 base and J by 6 bases, 3 bases remained unmatched. Germline CDR1 and CDR2: SGHNT and YYREEE (reference sequence). The CDR3 totals 15 residues. CDR3 amino acids: CASSLKGLAGAEQYF. The CDR3 bases are TGTGCCAGCAGCTTGAAGGGACTAGCGGGAGCCGAGCAGTACTTC.

This clone was seen a single time. This rearrangement joins TRBV5-4 to TRBJ1-5; possibly TRBD1 for D (5 bases). The CDR3 runs to 13 residues. The germline V gene encodes CDR1 SGHNT and CDR2 YYREEE (reference sequence). V was cut by 10 bases and J by 3 bases, with 14 bases left in between. The CDR3 reads CAWGQGLNQPQHF. DNA for the CDR3: TGTGCCTGGGGCCAAGGCCTCAATCAGCCCCAGCATTTT.

This chain links TRBV30 with TRBJ2-3; 7 bases agree with TRBD2. The CDR3 spans 15 residues. The germline V gene has CDR1 GTSNPN and CDR2 SVGIG (reference sequence). V lost 3 bases to trimming and J lost 3 bases; unmatched junction nucleotides: 9. CDR3 protein: CAWRSAGLQTDTQYF. DNA for the CDR3: TGTGCCTGGAGGTCAGCGGGGCTACAGACAGATACGCAGTATTTT.

This chain uses TRBV28 with TRBJ1-2, with 8 bases matching TRBD1. This CDR3 has 14 residues. Germline lookup yields CDR1 MDHEN and CDR2 SYDVKM. Trimming cost V 6 bases and J 5 bases; bases outside gene matches: 8. The CDR3 nucleotides are TGTGCCAGCAGCTACGGACAGGGAAGATATGGCTACACCTTC. It translates to CASSYGQGRYGYTF.

V is TRBV29-1 and J is TRBJ1-1; maybe TRBD1 (6 bases). Trimming stripped 4 bases from V and 4 bases from J, with 10 bases between. CDR1 is SQVTM and CDR2 is ANQGSEA in the germline V gene. The CDR3 length is 12 residues. Written as DNA, the CDR3 is TGCAGCGTTGTTCAGGGGCGCACTGAAGCTTTCTTT. Its translation: CSVVQGRTEAFF.